This paragraph covers one TCR beta chain sequence. These data are taken from a study of control samples from healthy donors and cancer patients. Some clones are missing from TCRdb's copy, which holds only in-frame ones; the method was immunoSEQ multiplex PCR. This table has 180,000 or so clones, around 91% appearing once. The CDR3 has 16 amino acids. The trim removed 4 bases at V and 7 bases at J, leaving 11 bases unmatched. CDR1 is SGHNT, CDR2 YENEEA, per germline. Sample: blood. The chain combines TRBV11-3 with TRBJ1-4; 8 bases map to TRBD1. This TCR came from a woman younger than 45 in good health. CDR3 amino acids: CASSSRQGRGREKLFF. CDR3 bases: TGTGCCAGCAGCTCCCGACAGGGGAGGGGGCGTGAAAAACTGTTTTTT.